This is a list of T cell receptor beta chains from one sample in a study of CD8 T cells in ankylosing spondylitis. TCRdb itself ran the 5' RACE reads through MiXCR, one entry per CDR3 protein. The sample contains 200,000 to 250,000 distinct CDR3 sequences, 6% to 8.5% of which appear only once. Sequencing was done on a sample of blood, either unsorted or a sorted T cell fraction (not recorded which). The source is a male donor with ankylosing spondylitis. The CDR3 runs from the conserved cysteine through the conserved F or W. D genes are given only for firm matches. The listing skips clone size in some rows; elsewhere it reads once, few, many or a size class.

d_call	cdr3_length	clone_size	v_call	j_call	cdr3_aa	cdr3_nt
TRBD2	15	many	TRBV7-9	TRBJ2-5	CASTQRLAGQETQYF	TGTGCCAGCACCCAGAGGCTAGCGGGACAAGAGACCCAGTACTTC
.	15	few	TRBV12-3/TRBV12-4	TRBJ2-7	CASSKPGKQPYEQYF	TGTGCCAGCAGTAAACCCGGGAAGCAACCTTACGAGCAGTACTTC
TRBD2	15	.	TRBV7-8	TRBJ2-1	CASSVQRGGLNEQFF	TGTGCCAGCAGCGTGCAGCGGGGGGGCCTCAATGAGCAGTTCTTC
.	11	.	TRBV20-1	TRBJ2-7	CSAALEYEQYF	TGCAGTGCCGCTCTCGAATACGAGCAGTACTTC
.	16	few	TRBV20-1	TRBJ1-5	CSARAKQPWGNQPQHF	TGCAGTGCTAGGGCTAAACAGCCCTGGGGCAATCAGCCCCAGCATTTT
.	14	many	TRBV29-1	TRBJ2-7	CSVAFGRNPYEQYF	TGCAGCGTTGCTTTTGGACGGAACCCCTACGAGCAGTACTTC
.	15	.	TRBV4-2	TRBJ1-1	CASSQDLQAYTEAFF	TGTGCCAGCAGCCAAGATTTACAGGCGTACACTGAAGCTTTCTTT
TRBD1	17	few	TRBV5-1	TRBJ2-2	CASSLQTGGPDTGELFF	TGCGCCAGCAGCTTGCAAACAGGGGGCCCAGACACCGGGGAGCTGTTTTTT
TRBD1	15	many	TRBV10-3	TRBJ1-5	CAISEKGTGNQPQHF	TGTGCCATCAGTGAAAAGGGGACAGGGAATCAGCCCCAGCATTTT
.	15	many	TRBV7-9	TRBJ2-1	CASSYQEGRVNEQFF	TGTGCCAGCAGTTATCAGGAGGGCCGGGTCAATGAGCAGTTCTTC
TRBD2	16	.	TRBV27	TRBJ2-5	CASSPIASGSKETQYF	TGTGCCAGCAGTCCTATCGCTAGCGGGAGTAAAGAGACCCAGTACTTC
.	14	.	TRBV4-2	TRBJ1-1	CAISSGVSNTEAFF	TGTGCCATCAGCTCCGGGGTCTCGAACACTGAAGCTTTCTTT
.	16	many	TRBV27	TRBJ2-1	CASRRTFYSSYNEQFF	TGTGCCAGCCGTCGGACCTTTTACAGCTCCTACAATGAGCAGTTCTTC
.	14	many	TRBV6-2/TRBV6-3	TRBJ1-1	CASTSSRLNTEAFF	TGTGCCAGCACATCCTCGAGGTTGAACACTGAAGCTTTCTTT
TRBD2	13	.	TRBV4-2	TRBJ2-3	CASSQGAGDTQYF	TGTGCCAGCAGCCAAGGAGCGGGGGATACGCAGTATTTT
.	15	many	TRBV15	TRBJ2-2	CATSRARGRTGELFF	TGTGCCACCAGCAGAGCCAGGGGGAGGACCGGGGAGCTGTTTTTT
.	16	many	TRBV7-8	TRBJ2-1	CASSLGSGAPYNEQFF	TGTGCCAGCAGCTTAGGCTCGGGGGCCCCCTACAATGAGCAGTTCTTC
.	14	.	TRBV7-2	TRBJ2-4	CASSNLGGADIQYF	TGTGCCAGCAGCAACCTCGGGGGCGCGGACATTCAGTACTTC
TRBD2	16	many	TRBV5-6	TRBJ2-3	CASSLAKAGVGDTQYF	TGTGCCAGCAGCTTGGCAAAAGCGGGAGTTGGAGATACGCAGTATTTT
.	13	many	TRBV10-3	TRBJ2-7	CAISVGDPYEQYF	TGTGCCATCAGTGTAGGAGATCCCTACGAGCAGTACTTC
.	15	many	TRBV27	TRBJ2-1	CASSFWDTVDNEQFF	TGTGCCAGCAGTTTTTGGGACACAGTAGACAATGAGCAGTTCTTC
.	14	many	TRBV27	TRBJ2-1	CASRERAPYNEQFF	TGTGCCAGCAGAGAAAGGGCCCCCTACAATGAGCAGTTCTTC
TRBD2	18	many	TRBV29-1	TRBJ2-2	CSVEDLDGTSGITGELFF	TGCAGCGTTGAAGATCTTGACGGGACTAGCGGAATCACCGGGGAGCTGTTTTTT
.	16	many	TRBV28	TRBJ1-5	CASSLVTGSLGQPQHF	TGTGCCAGCAGTTTGGTTACAGGGAGTCTCGGTCAGCCCCAGCATTTT
.	11	many	TRBV28	TRBJ2-7	CASSFFGEQYF	TGTGCCAGCAGTTTTTTCGGGGAGCAGTACTTC
.	16	many	TRBV6-5	TRBJ2-1	CASSYSGVSSYNEQFF	TGTGCCAGCAGTTACTCGGGTGTCAGCTCCTACAATGAGCAGTTCTTC
.	14	many	TRBV5-1	TRBJ1-1	CASSLGRRNTEAFF	TGCGCCAGCAGCTTGGGACGGCGGAACACTGAAGCTTTCTTT